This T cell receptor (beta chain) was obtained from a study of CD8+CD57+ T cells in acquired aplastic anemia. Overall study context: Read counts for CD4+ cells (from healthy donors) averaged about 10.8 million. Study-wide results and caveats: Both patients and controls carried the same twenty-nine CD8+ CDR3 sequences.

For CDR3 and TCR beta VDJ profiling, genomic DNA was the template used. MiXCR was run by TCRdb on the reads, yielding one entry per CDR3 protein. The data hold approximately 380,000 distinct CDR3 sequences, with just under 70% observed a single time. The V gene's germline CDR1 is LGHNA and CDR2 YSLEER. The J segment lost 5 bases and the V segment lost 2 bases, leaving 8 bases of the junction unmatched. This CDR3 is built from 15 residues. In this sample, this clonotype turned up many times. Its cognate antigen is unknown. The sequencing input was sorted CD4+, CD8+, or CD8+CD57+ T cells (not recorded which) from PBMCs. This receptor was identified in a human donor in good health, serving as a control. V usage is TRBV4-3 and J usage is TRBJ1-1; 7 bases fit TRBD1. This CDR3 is CASSQSLDRETEAFF. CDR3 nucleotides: TGCGCCAGCAGCCAAAGCTTAGACAGGGAAACTGAAGCTTTCTTT.